This is a list of T cell receptor beta chains from one sample in a study of blood T cell repertoires in COVID-19. Only in-frame clones appear in the TCRdb table, and some are missing; sequencing was by immunoSEQ multiplex PCR. The sample includes 250,000 to 400,000 clones, about 91% of them seen just once. Sequencing input: peripheral blood. The source of these receptors is a woman aged 25 to 39 with COVID-19, enrolled during active disease. The CDR3 runs from the conserved cysteine through the conserved F or W. A D gene is named only where the DNA matches it firmly. Rows give clone size only sometimes, using once, few, many, or a class for an expanded clone.

j_call clone_size v_call d_call cdr3_aa cdr3_nt
TRBJ1-1 - TRBV29-1 TRBD1 CSVGGTGSEAFF TGCAGCGTTGGAGGGACAGGGTCTGAAGCTTTCTTT
TRBJ1-6 - TRBV6-5 TRBD1 CASSLGQGVNNSPLHF TGTGCCAGCAGTTTGGGTCAGGGGGTAAATAATTCACCCCTCCACTTT
TRBJ2-7 - TRBV7-2 TRBD2 CASSLGGLGYYEQYF TGTGCCAGCAGCTTAGGCGGACTAGGGTATTACGAGCAGTACTTC
TRBJ1-1 - TRBV4-3 - CASSAVGGILVCRAFF TGCGCCAGCAGCGCCGTCGGGGGGATTTTAGTCTGTCGGGCTTTCTTT
TRBJ2-7 - TRBV12-3/TRBV12-4 - CASSPRSFYEQYF TGTGCCAGCAGTCCTCGGAGTTTCTACGAGCAGTACTTC
TRBJ2-3 - TRBV18 - CASSPYGEGTDTQYF TGTGCCAGCTCACCATACGGGGAAGGGACAGATACGCAGTATTTT
TRBJ2-3 - TRBV9 - CASSVWGRSTDTQYF TGTGCCAGCAGCGTGTGGGGCCGAAGCACAGATACGCAGTATTTT
TRBJ1-5 - TRBV7-2 - CASSLGDILGNQPQHF TGTGCCAGCAGCTTAGGGGACATCCTCGGCAATCAGCCCCAGCATTTT
TRBJ2-1 once TRBV5-4 TRBD2 CASSPLTAAGGWNEQFF TGTGCCAGCAGCCCCCTCACAGCGGCGGGGGGTTGGAATGAGCAGTTCTTC
TRBJ2-5 - TRBV4-3 - CASSQDNSALETQYF TGCGCCAGCAGCCAAGATAATTCAGCGTTGGAGACCCAGTACTTC
TRBJ2-3 - TRBV9 TRBD1 CASSAGQSSRSTDTQYF TGTGCCAGCAGCGCGGGACAGTCATCCAGGAGCACAGATACGCAGTATTTT
TRBJ1-6 - TRBV9 TRBD1 CASSDQGAFNSPLHF TGTGCCAGCAGCGATCAGGGGGCATTTAATTCACCCCTCCACTTT
TRBJ2-2 - TRBV6-2/TRBV6-3 TRBD2 CASSYSSSGGFFTGELFF TGTGCCAGCAGTTACTCGAGTAGCGGGGGGTTTTTCACCGGGGAGCTGTTTTTT
TRBJ2-7 - TRBV2 - CASSHRDSHPSEQYF TGTGCCAGCAGTCACCGGGACTCCCACCCTAGCGAGCAGTACTTC
TRBJ1-3 - TRBV11-3 - CASSLFGQTSGNTIYF TGTGCCAGCAGCTTATTCGGACAGACCTCTGGAAACACCATATATTTT
TRBJ2-6 - TRBV5-1 TRBD1 CASSWTPGQLSGANVLTF TGCGCCAGCAGTTGGACCCCGGGACAGCTCTCTGGGGCCAACGTCCTGACTTTC
TRBJ2-7 - TRBV11-3 - CASSFTGLGYEQYF TGTGCCAGCAGCTTCACCGGGTTAGGCTACGAGCAGTACTTC
TRBJ2-3 - TRBV9 - CASSVALGVSTDTQYF TGTGCCAGCAGCGTAGCGCTTGGAGTTAGCACAGATACGCAGTATTTT
TRBJ1-2 - TRBV19 - CASSLTALYGYTF TGTGCCAGTAGTTTGACAGCCCTCTATGGCTACACCTTC
TRBJ2-7 - TRBV18 - CASSPAVLYEQYF TGTGCCAGCTCACCGGCAGTCTTATACGAGCAGTACTTC
TRBJ1-2 - TRBV9 - CASSVATHVIYGYTF TGTGCCAGCAGCGTAGCTACCCATGTAATCTATGGCTACACCTTC
TRBJ1-1 - TRBV20-1 - CSAPDRYEAFF TGCAGTGCTCCGGACAGATATGAAGCTTTCTTT
TRBJ1-2 - TRBV5-1 - CASSSGGILEGYTF TGCGCCAGCAGCTCTGGGGGGATCCTCGAGGGCTACACCTTC
TRBJ2-2 - TRBV18 TRBD2 CASSPLLADTITGELFF TGTGCCAGCTCACCACTCCTAGCGGATACAATCACCGGGGAGCTGTTTTTT
TRBJ1-2 many TRBV5-6 - CASSWTVDGYTF TGTGCCAGCAGCTGGACAGTTGATGGCTACACCTTC
TRBJ1-2 - TRBV15 - CATSRDRVLRGYTF TGTGCCACCAGCAGAGACAGGGTTCTAAGGGGCTACACCTTC
TRBJ2-3 - TRBV12-5 TRBD2 CASAGDYPSTDTQYF TGTGCTAGTGCCGGGGACTACCCGAGCACAGATACGCAGTATTTT
TRBJ2-7 - TRBV7-9 TRBD1 CASSHWDRLSEQYF TGTGCCAGCAGCCATTGGGACAGGTTGAGCGAGCAGTACTTC
TRBJ1-2 - TRBV6-5 TRBD1 CASRAGTALGYTF TGTGCCAGCAGGGCCGGGACAGCTCTCGGCTACACCTTC
TRBJ1-1 - TRBV30 - CAWSRQVHTEAFF TGTGCCTGGAGTAGACAGGTTCACACTGAAGCTTTCTTT
TRBJ1-5 few TRBV2 - CASSASANSNQPQHF TGTGCCAGCAGTGCAAGCGCAAATAGCAATCAGCCCCAGCATTTT
TRBJ2-2 - TRBV7-7 TRBD1 CASSLWGGTGENTGELFF TGTGCCAGCAGCTTATGGGGCGGGACAGGGGAGAACACCGGGGAGCTGTTTTTT
TRBJ1-5 - TRBV4-3 - CASSPRHSPNQPQHF TGCGCCAGCAGCCCCAGGCACAGTCCTAATCAGCCCCAGCATTTT
TRBJ1-3 - TRBV2 - CASSVQWGPGNTIYF TGTGCCAGCAGTGTCCAATGGGGCCCTGGAAACACCATATATTTT
TRBJ1-5 - TRBV27 - CASRSDSYSNQPQHF TGTGCCAGCAGAAGTGACAGCTATAGCAATCAGCCCCAGCATTTT
TRBJ1-1 - TRBV29-1 - CSVGRGREAFF TGCAGCGTTGGGCGGGGACGTGAAGCTTTCTTT
TRBJ2-4 - TRBV7-9 TRBD2 CASSLVVTSDIQYF TGTGCCAGCAGCTTAGTGGTGACTAGCGACATTCAGTACTTC
TRBJ2-7 - TRBV24-1 - CATSETTDSYEQYF TGTGCCACCAGTGAGACAACGGACAGCTACGAGCAGTACTTC
TRBJ1-5 - TRBV7-9 - CASSFRYREKSNQPQHF TGTGCCAGCAGCTTTCGTTACAGGGAAAAAAGCAATCAGCCCCAGCATTTT
TRBJ1-1 - TRBV6-5 TRBD1 CASSHDRGPNTEAFF TGTGCCAGCAGTCACGACAGGGGGCCCAACACTGAAGCTTTCTTT
TRBJ2-7 - TRBV14 - CASSQQTTGEQYF TGTGCCAGCAGCCAACAAACCACGGGCGAGCAGTACTTC
TRBJ2-2 once TRBV6-1 TRBD1 CASSETGGTVTNTGELFF TGTGCCAGCAGTGAGACAGGGGGGACGGTGACGAACACCGGGGAGCTGTTTTTT
TRBJ1-2 - TRBV6-5 - CASSRPGVGDYGYTF TGTGCCAGCAGTCGTCCAGGGGTTGGGGACTATGGCTACACCTTC
TRBJ1-4 - TRBV5-1 - CASREGGSNEKLFF TGCGCCAGCAGGGAAGGAGGGTCGAATGAAAAACTGTTTTTT
TRBJ1-2 - TRBV7-9 - CAGREEYYYGYTF TGTGCCGGCAGAGAAGAGTACTACTATGGCTACACCTTC
TRBJ1-6 - TRBV6-6 - CASSPRENSPLHF TGTGCCAGCAGCCCTAGAGAGAATTCACCCCTCCACTTT
TRBJ1-1 - TRBV21-1 - CASTKPEYRGGCMNTEAFF TGTGCCAGCACCAAGCCAGAATACAGGGGGGGGTGTATGAACACTGAAGCTTTCTTT
TRBJ1-5 - TRBV6-1 - CASSEDNLSNQPQHF TGTGCCAGCAGTGAAGACAACCTTAGCAATCAGCCCCAGCATTTT
TRBJ1-6 - TRBV5-1 TRBD1 CASSLGYRGLGSPLHF TGCGCCAGCAGCTTGGGGTACAGGGGTTTAGGGTCACCCCTCCACTTT
TRBJ2-5 - TRBV11-2 - CASSLDLIRGAQETQYF TGTGCCAGCAGCTTAGATCTTATCCGCGGGGCTCAAGAGACCCAGTACTTC
TRBJ2-3 - TRBV2 TRBD2 CASSPKLAGTQGQYF TGTGCCAGCAGTCCCAAACTAGCGGGGACCCAAGGGCAGTATTTT
TRBJ2-2 - TRBV15 - CATSREWGTTNTGELFF TGTGCCACCAGCAGAGAGTGGGGGACAACGAACACCGGGGAGCTGTTTTTT
TRBJ2-7 - TRBV4-1 TRBD2 CASSQDLGGSSYEQYF TGCGCCAGCAGCCAAGATCTCGGCGGGAGCTCCTACGAGCAGTACTTC
TRBJ1-2 - TRBV10-3 TRBD1 CAISDPDRVIGNGYTF TGTGCCATCAGTGACCCGGACAGGGTTATTGGAAATGGCTACACCTTC
TRBJ2-1 - TRBV3-1/TRBV3-2 TRBD2 CASSPQRGPGNEQFF TGTGCCAGCAGCCCTCAGCGGGGGCCGGGGAATGAGCAGTTCTTC
TRBJ2-6 - TRBV10-3 TRBD1 CASRATGAGANVLTF TGTGCCTCAAGGGCTACAGGGGCCGGGGCCAACGTCCTGACTTTC
TRBJ1-1 - TRBV18 - CASSPSLTGGAFF TGTGCCAGCTCACCGTCGCTGACCGGGGGAGCTTTCTTT
TRBJ2-1 - TRBV5-8 - CASSLLRDNEQFF TGTGCCAGCAGCTTGCTCAGGGACAATGAGCAGTTCTTC
TRBJ1-2 once TRBV28 - CASSSGGAGGYTF TGTGCCAGCAGCTCCGGGGGGGCGGGAGGCTACACCTTC
TRBJ1-1 - TRBV4-1 TRBD1 CASSQPGQGREAFF TGCGCCAGCAGCCAGCCGGGACAGGGTCGTGAAGCTTTCTTT